This T cell receptor (beta chain) appears in the sequencing data of a study of T-cell reconstitution after alpha-beta-depleted transplantation in children. Study results and limitations: Where some patients showed high TCRbeta diversity at day 60, it came from recipient T cells and thymic progenitors that had survived. T-cell numbers and diversity one year post-transplant derived largely from freshly generated T cells. It was reported that alpha-beta T cells came from several hundred expanded graft clones (about two months after transplant).

Unique molecular identifiers tagged the TCRbeta library. TCRdb used MiXCR to reprocess the PCR reads, holding one entry per CDR3 protein. The sample carries 670,000 or so distinct CDR3 sequences, approximately 14% recorded once. This clonotype appeared many times. Its antigen is still unknown. The CDR3 is 14 residues long. Trimming stripped 0 bases from V and 1 base from J, with 7 bases between. CDR1 is LGHDT, CDR2 YNNKEL, per germline (reference sequence). The chain uses TRBV3-1 and TRBJ2-7; D remains ambiguous. The source material was PBMCs, sampled before TCRalphabeta/CD19-depleted stem cell transplant. The TCR originated in a girl aged 2 to 10 with congenital amegakaryocytic thrombocytopenia, due to receive a stem cell transplant. The DNA for the CDR3 is TGTGCCAGCAGCCAAGACCCCGCTTCCTACGAGCAGTACTTC. It yields the protein CASSQDPASYEQYF.